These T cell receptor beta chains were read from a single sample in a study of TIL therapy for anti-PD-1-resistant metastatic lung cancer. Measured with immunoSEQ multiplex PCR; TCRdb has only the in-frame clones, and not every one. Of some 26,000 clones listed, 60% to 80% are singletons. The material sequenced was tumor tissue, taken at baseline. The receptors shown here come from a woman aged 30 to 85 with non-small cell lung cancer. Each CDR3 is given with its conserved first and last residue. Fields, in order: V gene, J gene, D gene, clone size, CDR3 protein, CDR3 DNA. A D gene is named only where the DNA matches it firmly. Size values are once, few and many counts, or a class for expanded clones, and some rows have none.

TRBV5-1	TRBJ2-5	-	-	CASSWEPQQETQYF	TGCGCCAGCAGCTGGGAGCCACAGCAAGAGACCCAGTACTTC
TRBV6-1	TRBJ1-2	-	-	CASDRVSTANYGYTF	TGTGCCAGCGACAGAGTTTCTACAGCTAACTATGGCTACACCTTC
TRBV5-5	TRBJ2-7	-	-	CASSFRPWDSYEQYF	TGTGCCAGCAGCTTCCGCCCCTGGGACTCCTACGAGCAGTACTTC
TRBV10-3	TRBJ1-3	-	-	CAISPVSSGNTIYF	TGTGCCATTTCTCCAGTAAGCTCTGGAAACACCATATATTTT
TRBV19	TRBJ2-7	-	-	CASSMDSQDLSYEQYF	TGTGCCAGTAGTATGGACAGTCAAGATCTATCCTACGAGCAGTACTTC
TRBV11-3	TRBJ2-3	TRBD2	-	CASSSGRGKEDTQYF	TGTGCCAGCAGCTCCGGGCGGGGGAAAGAAGATACGCAGTATTTT
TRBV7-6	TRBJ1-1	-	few	CASSLEGRRAEAFF	TGTGCCAGCAGCTTAGAGGGCCGGAGGGCTGAAGCTTTCTTT
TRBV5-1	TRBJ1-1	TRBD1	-	CASSFTGARGMNTEAFF	TGCGCCAGCAGTTTTACAGGGGCGCGGGGGATGAACACTGAAGCTTTCTTT
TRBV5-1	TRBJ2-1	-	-	CASSARGSVNEQFF	TGCGCCAGCAGCGCCAGGGGTAGTGTCAATGAGCAGTTCTTC
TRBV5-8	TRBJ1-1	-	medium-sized	CASRVVAGLTEAFF	TGTGCCAGCAGAGTTGTTGCAGGGCTAACTGAAGCTTTCTTT